A selection of T cell receptor beta chains follows, all from one sample in a study of T cells in Graves' hyperthyroidism and ophthalmopathy. MiXCR, run by TCRdb on the multiplex PCR reads, gives a single entry per CDR3 protein. The sample shows approximately 640,000 distinct CDR3 sequences, about 16% of them seen only once. Material: blood. Source of these receptors: a young woman with Graves' hyperthyroidism. CDR3s include the opening cysteine and the closing phenylalanine or tryptophan. The order of the fields is V gene, J gene, clone size, D gene, CDR3 protein, CDR3 DNA. The D gene is left open where the match is weak. Clone size appears in some rows only: once, few, many, or a class for an expanded clone.

TRBV12-3/TRBV12-4,TRBJ2-1,many,-,CASSLHHSRSRSNEQFF,TGTGCCAGCAGCCTCCATCATAGCCGAAGCCGCTCCAATGAGCAGTTCTTC
TRBV5-1,TRBJ1-2,-,-,CASSLVGVRYGYTF,TGCGCCAGCAGCTTGGTCGGGGTACGCTATGGCTACACCTTC
TRBV5-6,TRBJ1-1,few,TRBD1,CASSFPTGETEAFF,TGTGCCAGCAGCTTTCCCACAGGGGAAACTGAAGCTTTCTTT
TRBV12-3/TRBV12-4,TRBJ1-2,many,-,CASSVGTYGYTF,TGTGCCAGCAGCGTCGGGACTTATGGCTACACCTTC
TRBV6-6,TRBJ2-7,-,TRBD2,CASSYSTGGIIYEQYF,TGTGCCAGCAGTTACTCGACGGGAGGAATAATCTACGAGCAGTACTTC
TRBV7-2,TRBJ2-1,many,TRBD2,CASSLGSGRAYNEQFF,TGTGCCAGCAGCTTAGGTAGCGGGAGGGCCTACAATGAGCAGTTCTTC
TRBV11-1,TRBJ2-1,many,-,CASSLEAKEQFF,TGTGCCAGCAGCTTAGAGGCGAAGGAGCAGTTCTTC
TRBV14,TRBJ1-2,-,TRBD1,CASSDDQGARGYTF,TGTGCCAGCAGCGACGACCAGGGGGCGCGTGGCTACACCTTC
TRBV7-9,TRBJ1-2,-,-,CASSLLSMVGGYTF,TGTGCCAGCAGCTTATTATCCATGGTGGGGGGCTACACCTTC
TRBV7-3,TRBJ2-5,many,-,CASSPGIRARGGETQYF,TGTGCCAGCAGCCCCGGTATCAGGGCTCGGGGCGGGGAGACCCAGTACTTC
TRBV28,TRBJ2-7,many,-,CASSRSTRTDSYEQYF,TGTGCCAGCAGCCGATCTACTCGGACGGATTCCTACGAGCAGTACTTC
TRBV5-1,TRBJ1-2,many,TRBD1,CASSTTGQGAYGYTF,TGCGCCAGCAGCACTACGGGACAGGGGGCTTATGGCTACACCTTC
TRBV6-1,TRBJ2-7,many,-,CASSEALFRNRAAYEQYF,TGTGCCAGCAGTGAAGCGCTGTTTAGGAACCGCGCCGCCTACGAGCAGTACTTC
TRBV7-2,TRBJ1-3,few,TRBD1,CASSSQGAGNTIYF,TGTGCCAGCAGCTCCCAGGGGGCTGGAAACACCATATATTTT
TRBV19,TRBJ1-1,-,-,CASSILQNTEAFF,TGTGCCAGTAGTATTTTGCAGAACACTGAAGCTTTCTTT
TRBV4-3,TRBJ2-7,many,TRBD1,CASSPSGTGESYEQYF,TGCGCCAGCAGCCCGTCCGGGACAGGGGAATCCTACGAGCAGTACTTC
TRBV20-1,TRBJ2-1,-,TRBD2,CSARVGGRASDEQFF,TGCAGTGCTAGAGTTGGCGGGAGGGCCTCAGATGAGCAGTTCTTC
TRBV20-1,TRBJ2-1,many,-,CSARSAVSSYNEQFF,TGCAGTGCTAGGTCTGCGGTAAGCTCCTACAATGAGCAGTTCTTC
TRBV6-1,TRBJ1-5,many,-,CASSSRFRTQHF,TGTGCCAGCAGTAGCCGGTTTAGGACCCAGCATTTT
TRBV3-1,TRBJ2-1,many,TRBD1,CASSQKSDRAPYNEQFF,TGTGCCAGCAGCCAAAAATCGGACAGGGCACCCTACAATGAGCAGTTCTTC
TRBV20-1,TRBJ2-1,-,TRBD2,CSAQPGTSGHNEQFF,TGCAGTGCTCAGCCCGGGACTAGCGGACACAATGAGCAGTTCTTC
TRBV7-2,TRBJ2-1,few,-,CANSLWGRRNEQFF,TGTGCCAACAGCTTATGGGGGCGCAGGAATGAGCAGTTCTTC
TRBV6-2/TRBV6-3,TRBJ1-5,many,-,CASDRGYNQPQHF,TGTGCCAGCGACCGGGGGTACAATCAGCCCCAGCATTTT
TRBV12-3/TRBV12-4,TRBJ2-2,many,-,CASSAYRVTGELFF,TGTGCCAGCAGTGCTTACAGGGTCACCGGGGAGCTGTTTTTT
TRBV7-8,TRBJ2-7,many,TRBD1,CASSKTGGPYEQYF,TGTGCCAGCAGCAAGACAGGGGGCCCCTACGAGCAGTACTTC
TRBV20-1,TRBJ2-3,once,TRBD2,CSALAGVADTQYF,TGCAGTGCCCTAGCGGGAGTTGCAGATACGCAGTATTTT
TRBV27,TRBJ1-1,few,-,CASRSGQGNTEAFF,TGTGCCAGCAGATCAGGGCAGGGGAACACTGAAGCTTTCTTT
TRBV20-1,TRBJ2-1,few,TRBD2,CSAGKWTSGSLNNEQFF,TGCAGTGCTGGGAAGTGGACTAGCGGGAGTCTCAACAATGAGCAGTTCTTC
TRBV4-1,TRBJ1-1,-,TRBD1,CASSHPSGGTEAFF,TGCGCCAGCAGCCACCCTTCAGGGGGCACTGAAGCTTTCTTT
TRBV14,TRBJ1-6,few,-,CASSLRRAGYNSPLHF,TGTGCCAGCAGCCTGAGGAGGGCAGGGTATAATTCACCCCTCCACTTT
TRBV10-3,TRBJ2-7,-,-,CAISEVAGPYEQYF,TGTGCCATCAGTGAGGTCGCAGGCCCCTACGAGCAGTACTTC
TRBV3-1,TRBJ2-7,many,-,CAAGAPRGYEQYF,TGTGCCGCGGGGGCCCCGAGGGGCTACGAGCAGTACTTC
TRBV3-1,TRBJ2-3,many,TRBD2,CASSHEVGTSGRSDTQYF,TGTGCCAGCAGCCATGAAGTGGGGACTAGCGGGAGATCGGATACGCAGTATTTT
TRBV28,TRBJ2-1,many,-,CASRSFGLSSYNEQFF,TGTGCCAGCAGAAGTTTTGGCCTGAGCTCCTACAATGAGCAGTTCTTC
TRBV7-9,TRBJ2-4,-,-,CASSLPTAFGDIQYF,TGTGCCAGCAGCTTACCGACTGCATTTGGAGACATTCAGTACTTC
TRBV10-3,TRBJ2-7,many,TRBD2,CAISESASGSEQYF,TGTGCCATCAGTGAGTCTGCTAGCGGGAGCGAGCAGTACTTC
TRBV18,TRBJ1-1,many,-,CASSPTSPRGFTEAFF,TGTGCCAGCTCACCAACCTCGCCGCGGGGGTTCACTGAAGCTTTCTTT
TRBV30,TRBJ2-2,-,-,CAWSHTGELFF,TGTGCCTGGAGTCATACCGGGGAGCTGTTTTTT
TRBV27,TRBJ2-7,-,-,CASSLWGQGPHEQYF,TGTGCCAGCAGTTTATGGGGTCAGGGACCCCACGAGCAGTACTTC
TRBV4-1,TRBJ2-2,few,-,CASSTTAGELFF,TGCGCCAGCAGCACGACGGCGGGGGAGCTGTTTTTT
TRBV2,TRBJ1-2,-,-,CASSHEALPWAGGNYGYTF,TGTGCCAGCAGTCACGAAGCCCTCCCATGGGCAGGAGGTAACTATGGCTACACCTTC
TRBV28,TRBJ2-7,-,-,CASSPGDVPYEQYF,TGTGCCAGCAGTCCTGGGGACGTACCCTACGAGCAGTACTTC
TRBV11-3,TRBJ2-1,many,-,CASSYPGGGPRKNEQFF,TGTGCCAGCAGCTACCCCGGTGGAGGACCCCGTAAGAATGAGCAGTTCTTC
TRBV6-1,TRBJ2-4,many,TRBD1,CASSHRTRDRGKNIQYF,TGTGCCAGCAGCCACCGAACCCGGGACAGGGGTAAAAACATTCAGTACTTC
TRBV9,TRBJ2-5,-,TRBD2,CASSAGGRFVETQYF,TGTGCCAGCAGCGCCGGCGGGAGGTTTGTGGAGACCCAGTACTTC
TRBV6-1,TRBJ2-5,-,-,CASRIGETQYF,TGTGCCAGCAGAATCGGGGAGACCCAGTACTTC
TRBV11-2,TRBJ2-7,-,TRBD2,CASSQKKGLAGAEQYF,TGTGCCAGCAGCCAAAAAAAGGGACTAGCGGGAGCCGAGCAGTACTTC
TRBV11-2,TRBJ2-2,-,TRBD2,CASSFGGAATGELFF,TGTGCCAGCAGCTTCGGGGGGGCGGCCACCGGGGAGCTGTTTTTT
TRBV5-1,TRBJ2-3,few,-,CASSLGRGLDTDTQYF,TGCGCCAGCAGCTTGGGAAGGGGACTGGACACAGATACGCAGTATTTT
TRBV7-2,TRBJ2-3,many,TRBD2,CASSPAGGLGTDTQYF,TGTGCCAGCAGCCCCGCGGGAGGATTGGGCACAGATACGCAGTATTTT
TRBV19,TRBJ2-2,few,TRBD2,CASSGLAGGPVTGELFF,TGTGCCAGTAGTGGACTAGCGGGAGGGCCGGTAACCGGGGAGCTGTTTTTT
TRBV29-1,TRBJ2-5,many,-,CSVERVARETQYF,TGCAGCGTTGAACGGGTTGCGAGGGAGACCCAGTACTTC
TRBV27,TRBJ1-5,many,TRBD1,CASSTHRDRGGEPQHF,TGTGCCAGCAGTACCCACCGGGACAGGGGAGGGGAGCCCCAGCATTTT
TRBV14,TRBJ2-7,few,-,CASSPQGGRGYEQYF,TGTGCCAGCAGCCCCCAAGGGGGTAGAGGCTACGAGCAGTACTTC
TRBV20-1,TRBJ2-7,-,-,CSAFGGGSGEQYF,TGCAGTGCTTTCGGAGGGGGGTCCGGCGAGCAGTACTTC
TRBV4-3,TRBJ2-3,many,-,CASSQEEGLADTQYF,TGCGCCAGCAGCCAAGAAGAGGGCCTAGCAGATACGCAGTATTTT